These T cell receptor beta chains were read from a single sample in a study of blood T cell repertoires in COVID-19. This table comes from immunoSEQ multiplex PCR, and its TCRdb copy is limited to in-frame clones, with some not included. The sample holds more than 150,000 clones, around 85% seen once. Source material: peripheral blood. These receptors came from a woman over 75 with acute or convalescent COVID-19. CDR3s include the opening cysteine and the closing phenylalanine or tryptophan. Fields, in order: clone size, V gene, J gene, D gene, CDR3 DNA, CDR3 protein. D genes are given only for firm matches. Clone size is not always given. Where it is, it says once, few, many or a class for expanded clones.

few	TRBV18	TRBJ1-2	-	TGTGCCAGCTCACCAGAAACAGAAACGAACTATGGCTACACCTTC	CASSPETETNYGYTF
-	TRBV25-1	TRBJ2-1	-	TGTGCCAGCAGTGAATCGGGGATCAGGCAGTTCTTC	CASSESGIRQFF
-	TRBV18	TRBJ2-7	TRBD1	TGTGCCAGCTCACCAGGTTCCCAGGGGGCGAGAGAGCAGTACTTC	CASSPGSQGAREQYF
few	TRBV30	TRBJ1-1	-	TGTGCCTCCGGGGGAGGGAGAGGAACTGAAGCTTTCTTT	CASGGGRGTEAFF
-	TRBV9	TRBJ2-3	-	TGTGCCAGCAGCCCCCGGGACTCCCAGACGTCAGATACGCAGTATTTT	CASSPRDSQTSDTQYF
few	TRBV19	TRBJ1-6	TRBD1	TGTGCCAGTAGCCCCAGGACAGGTTACTCCTATAATTCACCCCTCCACTTT	CASSPRTGYSYNSPLHF
-	TRBV7-2	TRBJ1-4	-	TGTGCCAGCACCCTAGACGGGGGGATGAATGAAAAACTGTTTTTT	CASTLDGGMNEKLFF
-	TRBV5-6	TRBJ2-7	-	TGTGCCAGCAGCTTATGGGACTCGAGCTCCTACGAGCAGTACTTC	CASSLWDSSSYEQYF
-	TRBV12-3/TRBV12-4	TRBJ2-7	TRBD2	TGTGCCATCGCACTAGCGGGGTTATACGAGCAGTACTTC	CAIALAGLYEQYF
-	TRBV5-1	TRBJ2-2	TRBD1	TGCGCCAGCAGCTCGCCCGGGACAGGGGGCGTCGGGGAGCTGTTTTTT	CASSSPGTGGVGELFF
-	TRBV10-3	TRBJ2-5	TRBD2	TGTGCCATCGCGCGGGGGGGCTTTAAAGAGACCCAGTACTTC	CAIARGGFKETQYF
-	TRBV15	TRBJ2-1	TRBD2	TGTGCCACCAGCAGAGATAAGCGGCTAGCGGGGAACAATGAGCAGTTCTTC	CATSRDKRLAGNNEQFF
-	TRBV14	TRBJ2-2	TRBD1	TGTGCCAGCAGCCAATTATACGGACAGGGGAACACCGGGGAGCTGTTTTTT	CASSQLYGQGNTGELFF
-	TRBV19	TRBJ2-3	TRBD2	TGTGCCACCCAGAACCCGGGGGGAATCACAGATACGCAGTATTTT	CATQNPGGITDTQYF
once	TRBV6-5	TRBJ2-7	TRBD2	TGTGCCAGCGGGACTAGCGGGGGACTCCTCTACGAGCAGTACTTC	CASGTSGGLLYEQYF
-	TRBV7-2	TRBJ2-1	-	TGTGCCAGCAGCTTAGAGTTTGCCGGTTACAATGAGCAGTTCTTC	CASSLEFAGYNEQFF
-	TRBV5-1	TRBJ2-5	TRBD2	TGCGCCAGCAGCCCCGCCGCGGGGGGGAGACAAGAGACCCAGTACTTC	CASSPAAGGRQETQYF
-	TRBV2	TRBJ2-5	-	TGTGCCAGCAGGATGACTAGTGGAGAGACCCAGTACTTC	CASRMTSGETQYF
-	TRBV6-2/TRBV6-3	TRBJ1-5	-	TGTGCCAGCAGTCGTGCGGGGGTGGGCGGTCAGCCCCAGCATTTT	CASSRAGVGGQPQHF
few	TRBV5-4	TRBJ2-7	TRBD2	TGTGCCAGCAGCTTTGATCCGGGACTAGCCTCCTACGAGCAGTACTTC	CASSFDPGLASYEQYF
once	TRBV6-1	TRBJ2-7	TRBD2	TGTGCCAGCAGTGAAAGCGGGGGGCTCCCCGTCTTCGAGCAGTACTTC	CASSESGGLPVFEQYF
-	TRBV2	TRBJ2-7	TRBD1	TGTGCCAGCAGATTCGACAGGGGAGGCTCCTACGAGCAGTACTTC	CASRFDRGGSYEQYF
-	TRBV2	TRBJ1-5	-	TGTGCCAGCAGTGTCGGGAGGCGCAATCAGCCCCAGCATTTT	CASSVGRRNQPQHF
-	TRBV3-1/TRBV3-2	TRBJ2-1	-	TGTGCCAGCAGCCAACGACAGAACAATGAGCAGTTCTTC	CASSQRQNNEQFF
-	TRBV9	TRBJ1-3	-	TGTGCCAGCAGCGGGGCAGGGATCTCTGGAAACACCATATATTTT	CASSGAGISGNTIYF
once	TRBV7-3	TRBJ2-2	-	TGTGCCAGCAGCTTATATACAGGGGCGGGAACCGGGGAGCTGTTTTTT	CASSLYTGAGTGELFF
-	TRBV19	TRBJ1-5	TRBD1	TGTGCCAGTACCGGGGGACAGGCCCCCTATCAGCCCCAGCATTTT	CASTGGQAPYQPQHF
-	TRBV7-2	TRBJ2-2	-	TGTGCCAGCAGCCTCCTCGGGACTTCCAACACCGGGGAGCTGTTTTTT	CASSLLGTSNTGELFF
-	TRBV19	TRBJ1-4	-	TGTGCCAGTACCTCAGGGGAAAGGGGAGAAAAACTGTTTTTT	CASTSGERGEKLFF
-	TRBV9	TRBJ1-4	TRBD1	TGTGCCAGCAGCGTCGACAGGGGGGGAGAAAAACTGTTTTTT	CASSVDRGGEKLFF
-	TRBV29-1	TRBJ2-1	TRBD2	TGCAGCGTTCCGGGACTAGCTCACAATGAGCAGTTCTTC	CSVPGLAHNEQFF
-	TRBV19	TRBJ1-4	-	TGTGCCAGTAGTATACGGGCGGGCCTCCCGGATGAACTGTTTTTT	CASSIRAGLPDELFF
-	TRBV2	TRBJ2-2	TRBD1	TGTGCCAGGGACAGGGGGAATGACGGGGAGCTGTTTTTT	CARDRGNDGELFF
-	TRBV9	TRBJ2-2	-	TGTGCCAGCAGCGTAGTGGGACATCTATTCACCGGGGAGCTGTTTTTT	CASSVVGHLFTGELFF
once	TRBV3-1/TRBV3-2	TRBJ1-2	TRBD1	TGTGCCAGCAGCCCGGACAGGGACTATGGCTACACCTTC	CASSPDRDYGYTF
-	TRBV19	TRBJ2-1	TRBD2	TGTGCCAGTAGGAGACTAGCGGAGTACTACAATGAGCAGTTCTTC	CASRRLAEYYNEQFF
-	TRBV10-3	TRBJ1-1	TRBD1	TGTGCCATCAGTAACAGGGGATCTGGGACTGAAGCTTTCTTT	CAISNRGSGTEAFF
-	TRBV12-3/TRBV12-4	TRBJ1-2	-	TGTGCCAGCAGCCACGGGCGGGGCAATGGCTACACCTTC	CASSHGRGNGYTF
-	TRBV10-3	TRBJ2-5	TRBD1	TGTGCCATCTCCGGACAGGCCCTGGGAGAGACCCAGTACTTC	CAISGQALGETQYF
-	TRBV24-1	TRBJ2-3	-	TGTGCCGCAGGGACTAGCACAGATACGCAGTATTTT	CAAGTSTDTQYF
-	TRBV7-6	TRBJ1-2	TRBD1	TGTGCCAGCAGCTTGGGACAGGGGTTCTCATCTAACTATGGCTACACCTTC	CASSLGQGFSSNYGYTF
-	TRBV2	TRBJ1-6	-	TGTGCCAGCCGCCCGGGGGTGCTCAATTCACCCCTCCACTTT	CASRPGVLNSPLHF
few	TRBV11-2	TRBJ2-7	TRBD1	TGTGCCAGCAGCTTCCGGGACAGGGGTTGGTACGAGCAGTACTTC	CASSFRDRGWYEQYF
once	TRBV2	TRBJ1-2	-	TGTGCCAGCACTTCCGCCCTAGGCTATGGCTACACCTTC	CASTSALGYGYTF
-	TRBV24-1	TRBJ1-6	-	TGTGCCACCAGTGACCTGGACAGCCCCTCCTATAATTCACCCCTCCACTTT	CATSDLDSPSYNSPLHF
-	TRBV4-3	TRBJ2-3	TRBD2	TGCGCCAGCAGCCAATATGGACTAGCGGGCACAGATACGCAGTATTTT	CASSQYGLAGTDTQYF
few	TRBV4-1	TRBJ2-1	TRBD1	TGCGCCAGCAGCCAAGTCGCTCAGGGGGCTGCCCTGGGTGAGCAGTTCTTC	CASSQVAQGAALGEQFF
-	TRBV9	TRBJ1-6	TRBD1	TGTGCCAGCAGCGTAGGGGACAGGGTTACACCCCTCCACTTT	CASSVGDRVTPLHF